These 16 T cell receptor beta chains were all obtained from the same sample, sequenced in a study of Tregs in tolerant kidney transplant recipients. The assay was immunoSEQ multiplex PCR, and TCRdb's table has in-frame clones only and misses some. Among over 60,000 clones, 85% to 90% were seen once, and the ten largest hold approximately 0.4%. This specimen consisted of CD4+ T cells from blood, obtained before the transplant. The receptors originated from a human donor who received a combined kidney and bone marrow transplant.

The genes are TRBV4-1 and TRBJ2-1; 11 bases are a match to TRBD2. This CDR3 contains 13 residues. The germline gives CDR1 MGHRA, CDR2 YSYEKL. After removal of 6 bases from V and 8 bases from J, the junction contained 3 bases not matched to a gene. CDR3 in DNA: TGCGCCAGCAGAGGACTAGCGGGCGATGAGCAGTTCTTC. Its protein product is CASRGLAGDEQFF.

The V call is TRBV11-2, the J call TRBJ2-7, with D possibly TRBD2 on 5 matching bases. Germline values: CDR1 SGHAT, CDR2 FQNNGV. The CDR3 runs 13 residues. V was cut by 3 bases and J by 5 bases, with 11 bases left in between. The chain's CDR3 is CASSFNRGDEQYF. The CDR3, as DNA: TGTGCCAGCAGCTTCAACCGGGGAGACGAGCAGTACTTC. Full variable domain (rest looked up from reference TRBV11-2 and TRBJ2-7): EAGVAQSPRYKIIEKRQSVAFWCNPISGHATLYWYQQILGQGPKLLIQFQNNGVVDDSQLPKDRFSAERLKGVDSTLKIQPAKLEDSAVYLCASSFNRGDEQYFGPGTRLTVT.

The chain joins TRBV5-1 to TRBJ2-7; possible D gene TRBD1, 5 bases. CDR3 size: 14 residues. The germline CDR1 and CDR2 sequences are SGHRS and YFSETQ. Trimming left V 7 bases short and J 3 bases short, with 17 bases between. The CDR3 coding sequence is TGCGCCAGCGCCTTCCAGGGTCATAACTACGAGCAGTACTTC. Amino acids: CASAFQGHNYEQYF.

The chain has TRBV28 and TRBJ2-5; 10 bases line up with TRBD1. This CDR3 spans 14 amino acids. V dropped 5 bases and J dropped 5; count of bases not matched to a gene: 5. Germline CDR1 reads MDHEN; CDR2 reads SYDVKM. CDR3 loop: CASSGTGVGETQYF. CDR3 nucleotide sequence: TGTGCCAGCAGTGGGACAGGGGTGGGGGAGACCCAGTACTTC.

The chain carries TRBV5-1 and TRBJ2-5; 8 nucleotides line up with TRBD1. CDR1 and CDR2 (germline): SGHRS, YFSETQ. The CDR3 extends over 14 amino acids. V was pared by 4 bases and J by 2 bases, with 4 bases of the junction left unmatched. The CDR3 sequence is CASSKGQDQETQYF. CDR3 bases: TGCGCCAGCAGCAAGGGACAGGATCAAGAGACCCAGTACTTC.

This clone has only one observation. Germline is not matched at one junction end, which may reflect a read error. V is TRBV7-7 and J is TRBJ2-5, with 7 bases lining up with TRBD1. CDR3 length: 15 amino acids. Germline values: CDR1 SSHAT, CDR2 FNYEAQ (reference sequence). Written as DNA, the CDR3 is TGTGCTAGCAGCTTGGGGCAACAGGGGTATGAGACCCAGTACTTC. Protein sequence: CASSLGQQGYETQYF.

This chain links TRBV6-1 with TRBJ1-2; perhaps TRBD1 as D (5 bases). Trimming took off 4 bases at V and 2 bases at J, with 11 bases between the two ends. From germline, CDR1 is MNHNS and CDR2 SASEGT. The CDR3 is made up of 14 amino acids. CDR3 in DNA: TGTGCCAGCAGTGTCAGGGTCGCCAACTATGGCTACACCTTC. This codes for CASSVRVANYGYTF.

The chain has TRBV2 and TRBJ1-2; D might be TRBD1 (6 bases). Germline values: CDR1 SNHLY, CDR2 FYNNEI. The CDR3 loop spans 13 amino acids. Trimming cost V 8 bases and J 4 bases, with 14 bases left between them. DNA of the CDR3: TGTGCCAGCGCTACAGGGTGGGGCTATGGCTACACCTTC. Translating it yields CASATGWGYGYTF.

The V call is TRBV25-1, the J call TRBJ1-5, with a possible D match to TRBD1 (6 bases). The V end lost 6 bases, the J end lost 3 bases, and 9 bases lay between the germline ends. CDR3 length: 13 residues. The germline gives CDR1 MGHDK, CDR2 SYGVNS. The CDR3: CASSTGYNQPQHF. In DNA, the CDR3 is TGTGCCAGCAGCACAGGGTACAATCAGCCCCAGCATTTT.

The chain recombines TRBV18 with TRBJ2-7; 8 nucleotides agree with TRBD2. V shed 4 bases and J 5 bases; nucleotides not matched to a gene: 10. Germline assignment: CDR1 KGHSH and CDR2 LQKENI. CDR3 size: 15 residues. The CDR3 sequence is CASSQPGLVTHEQYF. The CDR3 DNA reads as TGTGCCAGCTCACAACCGGGACTAGTTACCCACGAGCAGTACTTC.

This clone has just a few counts. The chain is built from TRBV7-2 and TRBJ1-5; no reliable D call. There are 16 residues in the CDR3. With 2 bases removed from V and 0 bases from J, the gap between germline ends came to 11 bases. CDR1 and CDR2 (germline): SGHTA, FQGNSA. CDR3 sequence: CASSLRPGNSNQPQHF. Here the CDR3 DNA reads TGTGCCAGCAGCTTAAGGCCAGGCAATAGCAATCAGCCCCAGCATTTT.

The rearrangement uses TRBV27 and TRBJ2-2; D is perhaps TRBD1 (7 bases). The CDR3 loop spans 15 amino acids. Deletions cut 3 bases from V and 6 bases from J, with 14 bases between. CDR1 and CDR2 (germline): MNHEY, SMNVEV (reference sequence). The CDR3, as DNA: TGTGCCAGCAGTTTCCGCAGGGGGAGGTCCGGGGAGCTGTTTTTT. Protein: CASSFRRGRSGELFF.

V gene TRBV9 combines with J gene TRBJ1-2; the match to TRBD1 covers 8 bases. Germline V CDR1 and CDR2: SGDLS, YYNGEE. After removal of 0 bases from V and 8 bases from J, the junction contained 12 bases not matched to a gene. The CDR3 sequence is 16 residues long. In nucleotides, the CDR3 is TGTGCCAGCAGCGTAGCGGCTCCGACAGGGGCAAAAGGCTACACCTTC. It encodes CASSVAAPTGAKGYTF.

The chain couples TRBV28 to TRBJ2-7, with TRBD1 matching 8 bases. The V and J ends lost 5 bases and 2 bases, in that order; junction bases with no gene match: 8. Germline V lookup: CDR1 MDHEN, CDR2 SYDVKM. This CDR3 region has 15 residues. The CDR3 DNA sequence: TGTGCCAGCAGTCCCGGACAGGGATCCCCCTACGAGCAGTACTTC. Translated, it gives CASSPGQGSPYEQYF.

The chain joins TRBV21-1 to TRBJ2-7; the table's D call, TRBD1, has no DNA check behind it. TRBV21-1 is an annotated pseudogene. The CDR3 loop spans 15 amino acids. This chain's CDR3 is CASSKRGDRGHEQYF. The CDR3 bases are TGTGCCAGCAGCAAACGAGGGGACAGGGGCCACGAGCAGTACTTC.

The V and J genes are TRBV4-3 and TRBJ1-5; 7 bases agree with TRBD1. This CDR3 is built from 15 residues. Germline V gene lookup returns CDR1 LGHNA and CDR2 YSLEER. Trimming removed 4 bases from V and 4 bases from J; junction bases left unmatched: 7. In DNA, the CDR3 is TGCGCCAGCAGCCGGGACCCGACAGGGAATCAGCCCCAGCATTTT. As protein: CASSRDPTGNQPQHF.